This is a list of T cell receptor beta chains from one sample in a study of post-analysis software for immune sequencing data. TCRdb reanalysed the PCR reads using MiXCR and keeps one entry per CDR3 protein. The table lists 820,000 or so distinct CDR3 sequences, roughly 50% of them singletons, with 4.6% in the top ten. Sequenced material: blood. The source of these receptors is a girl between 10 and 17 years old with multiple sclerosis. The CDR3 runs from the conserved cysteine through the conserved F or W. A D gene is named only where the DNA matches it firmly. Size is omitted from some rows. Given values are once, few, many or a class for expanded clones.

v_call: TRBV20-1; j_call: TRBJ2-7; clone_size: -; d_call: -; cdr3_aa: CSARRANEQYF; cdr3_nt: TGCAGTGCTAGACGGGCCAATGAGCAGTACTTC
v_call: TRBV6-6; j_call: TRBJ1-5; clone_size: -; d_call: -; cdr3_aa: CASSSPPAQHF; cdr3_nt: TGTGCCAGCAGTTCCCCCCCGGCCCAGCATTTT
v_call: TRBV7-9; j_call: TRBJ1-5; clone_size: -; d_call: -; cdr3_aa: CASSLWGALNQPQHF; cdr3_nt: TGTGCTAGCAGCCTTTGGGGAGCTCTAAATCAGCCCCAGCATTTT
v_call: TRBV5-6; j_call: TRBJ1-5; clone_size: -; d_call: -; cdr3_aa: CASSLGQHYQPQHF; cdr3_nt: TGTGCCAGCAGCTTGGGACAGCACTATCAGCCCCAGCATTTT
v_call: TRBV2; j_call: TRBJ2-5; clone_size: -; d_call: -; cdr3_aa: CASILPRTRGEGTQYF; cdr3_nt: TGTGCCAGCATTTTACCCCGGACAAGGGGTGAGGGGACCCAGTACTTC
v_call: TRBV4-1; j_call: TRBJ1-2; clone_size: -; d_call: TRBD1; cdr3_aa: CASSPDRDSLGGYTF; cdr3_nt: TGCGCCAGCAGCCCGGACAGGGATTCATTAGGTGGCTACACCTTC
v_call: TRBV29-1; j_call: TRBJ1-2; clone_size: few; d_call: -; cdr3_aa: CSVVWGAGGYTF; cdr3_nt: TGCAGCGTTGTTTGGGGGGCTGGTGGCTACACCTTC
v_call: TRBV27; j_call: TRBJ2-3; clone_size: few; d_call: -; cdr3_aa: CASSSRGVWMGTDTQYF; cdr3_nt: TGTGCCAGCAGTTCGAGGGGGGTCTGGATGGGCACAGATACGCAGTATTTT
v_call: TRBV5-1; j_call: TRBJ2-5; clone_size: -; d_call: -; cdr3_aa: CASSQEQGGRETQYF; cdr3_nt: TGCGCCAGCAGCCAAGAACAGGGAGGGCGAGAGACCCAGTACTTC
v_call: TRBV5-1; j_call: TRBJ2-7; clone_size: few; d_call: TRBD1; cdr3_aa: CASSWDRVTYEQYF; cdr3_nt: TGCGCCAGCAGCTGGGACAGGGTTACCTACGAGCAGTACTTC
v_call: TRBV5-1; j_call: TRBJ1-2; clone_size: -; d_call: -; cdr3_aa: CASSGLGGYGYTF; cdr3_nt: TGCGCCAGCAGCGGCTTGGGGGGCTATGGCTACACCTTC
v_call: TRBV11-2; j_call: TRBJ2-5; clone_size: -; d_call: -; cdr3_aa: CASRLLGGETQYF; cdr3_nt: TGTGCCAGCAGGTTGTTGGGCGGTGAGACCCAGTACTTC
v_call: TRBV20-1; j_call: TRBJ2-1; clone_size: -; d_call: TRBD2; cdr3_aa: CSARDSSGSGNEQFF; cdr3_nt: TGCAGTGCTAGAGATTCCAGCGGGAGTGGAAATGAGCAGTTCTTC
v_call: TRBV5-6; j_call: TRBJ2-7; clone_size: once; d_call: TRBD1; cdr3_aa: CASTHNRGYDEQYF; cdr3_nt: TGTGCCAGCACCCACAACAGGGGTTACGACGAGCAGTACTTC
v_call: TRBV10-3; j_call: TRBJ2-7; clone_size: -; d_call: -; cdr3_aa: CAISPGGGLEQYF; cdr3_nt: TGTGCCATCAGTCCCGGGGGCGGCCTGGAGCAGTACTTC
v_call: TRBV3-1; j_call: TRBJ2-2; clone_size: -; d_call: TRBD1; cdr3_aa: CASSLAGTGNTGELFF; cdr3_nt: TGTGCCAGCAGCCTGGCCGGGACAGGGAACACCGGGGAGCTGTTTTTT
v_call: TRBV5-5; j_call: TRBJ2-5; clone_size: -; d_call: -; cdr3_aa: CASSYPRAQQETQYF; cdr3_nt: TGTGCCAGCAGCTACCCCCGTGCGCAGCAAGAGACCCAGTACTTC
v_call: TRBV5-1; j_call: TRBJ2-1; clone_size: -; d_call: -; cdr3_aa: CASSLEGVTYNEQFF; cdr3_nt: TGCGCCAGCAGCTTGGAGGGGGTAACCTACAATGAGCAGTTCTTC
v_call: TRBV20-1; j_call: TRBJ1-5; clone_size: -; d_call: -; cdr3_aa: CSARACLGLCNQPQHF; cdr3_nt: TGCAGTGCTAGAGCGTGTCTCGGTCTGTGCAATCAGCCCCAGCATTTT
v_call: TRBV7-2; j_call: TRBJ2-7; clone_size: -; d_call: TRBD2; cdr3_aa: CASRLNPGTNYEQYF; cdr3_nt: TGTGCCAGCAGATTAAATCCCGGGACTAACTACGAGCAGTACTTC
v_call: TRBV7-6; j_call: TRBJ2-1; clone_size: -; d_call: -; cdr3_aa: CASSLLRTQGQFF; cdr3_nt: TGTGCCAGCAGCTTACTGAGGACTCAGGGGCAGTTCTTC
v_call: TRBV6-1; j_call: TRBJ1-5; clone_size: -; d_call: -; cdr3_aa: CASSPDRSGNQPQHF; cdr3_nt: TGTGCCAGCAGTCCTGACAGGAGCGGGAATCAGCCCCAGCATTTT
v_call: TRBV11-2; j_call: TRBJ2-2; clone_size: -; d_call: -; cdr3_aa: CASSEGTGHTGELFF; cdr3_nt: TGTGCCAGCAGCGAGGGAACCGGCCACACCGGGGAGCTGTTTTTT
v_call: TRBV25-1; j_call: TRBJ2-7; clone_size: -; d_call: -; cdr3_aa: CASSSHRPFYEQYF; cdr3_nt: TGTGCCAGCAGTTCACATAGACCTTTCTACGAGCAGTACTTC
v_call: TRBV7-9; j_call: TRBJ2-7; clone_size: -; d_call: -; cdr3_aa: CASSFPAPYEQYF; cdr3_nt: TGTGCCAGCAGCTTTCCGGCCCCCTACGAGCAGTACTTC
v_call: TRBV20-1; j_call: TRBJ2-7; clone_size: -; d_call: -; cdr3_aa: CSAREEAGGRRSHYEQYF; cdr3_nt: TGCAGTGCTAGAGAGGAGGCAGGGGGGCGCAGGTCCCACTACGAGCAGTACTTC
v_call: TRBV20-1; j_call: TRBJ2-7; clone_size: -; d_call: TRBD2; cdr3_aa: CSARSRGAGSYEQYF; cdr3_nt: TGCAGTGCTAGAAGTAGGGGAGCGGGGTCCTACGAGCAGTACTTC
v_call: TRBV5-1; j_call: TRBJ2-1; clone_size: -; d_call: -; cdr3_aa: CASSEGQHNEQFF; cdr3_nt: TGCGCCAGCAGCGAGGGACAACACAATGAGCAGTTCTTC
v_call: TRBV29-1; j_call: TRBJ2-5; clone_size: -; d_call: -; cdr3_aa: CSVVTSQETQYF; cdr3_nt: TGCAGCGTTGTTACATCCCAAGAGACCCAGTACTTC
v_call: TRBV7-9; j_call: TRBJ2-7; clone_size: -; d_call: -; cdr3_aa: CASSVGQLYEQYF; cdr3_nt: TGTGCCAGCAGCGTAGGACAGCTCTACGAGCAGTACTTC
v_call: TRBV29-1; j_call: TRBJ1-1; clone_size: many; d_call: -; cdr3_aa: CSVVRQGNTEAFF; cdr3_nt: TGCAGCGTTGTACGGCAGGGGAACACTGAAGCTTTCTTT
v_call: TRBV14; j_call: TRBJ1-1; clone_size: -; d_call: -; cdr3_aa: CASSQVFSDTEAFF; cdr3_nt: TGTGCCAGCAGCCAAGTATTCAGCGACACTGAAGCTTTCTTT
v_call: TRBV29-1; j_call: TRBJ2-7; clone_size: -; d_call: TRBD1; cdr3_aa: CSAGQGAQYF; cdr3_nt: TGCAGCGCCGGACAGGGGGCCCAGTACTTC
v_call: TRBV12-3/TRBV12-4; j_call: TRBJ1-1; clone_size: few; d_call: TRBD1; cdr3_aa: CASSHRGLMNTEAFF; cdr3_nt: TGTGCCAGCAGTCACAGGGGGCTGATGAACACTGAAGCTTTCTTT
v_call: TRBV5-4; j_call: TRBJ2-5; clone_size: few; d_call: TRBD2; cdr3_aa: CASTSLAGGETQYF; cdr3_nt: TGTGCCAGCACCTCCCTGGCGGGAGGAGAGACCCAGTACTTC
v_call: TRBV20-1; j_call: TRBJ2-7; clone_size: -; d_call: TRBD2; cdr3_aa: CSARVSSGGLRSYNEQYF; cdr3_nt: TGCAGTGCTAGAGTTTCTAGCGGGGGGCTCCGCTCCTACAATGAGCAGTACTTC
v_call: TRBV7-3; j_call: TRBJ2-5; clone_size: -; d_call: -; cdr3_aa: CASSLGRRGQETQYF; cdr3_nt: TGTGCCAGCAGCCTGGGGCGGAGAGGCCAAGAGACCCAGTACTTC
v_call: TRBV29-1; j_call: TRBJ2-7; clone_size: few; d_call: TRBD1; cdr3_aa: CSVGGDRQGGPYEQYF; cdr3_nt: TGCAGCGTTGGAGGGGACCGACAGGGGGGACCCTACGAGCAGTACTTC
v_call: TRBV29-1; j_call: TRBJ1-2; clone_size: few; d_call: TRBD1; cdr3_aa: CSVNRDRENYGYTF; cdr3_nt: TGCAGCGTAAATCGGGACAGGGAAAACTATGGCTACACCTTC
v_call: TRBV29-1; j_call: TRBJ2-4; clone_size: -; d_call: -; cdr3_aa: CSVEEDIKNIQYF; cdr3_nt: TGCAGCGTTGAGGAAGACATCAAAAACATTCAGTACTTC
v_call: TRBV7-2; j_call: TRBJ2-7; clone_size: few; d_call: TRBD2; cdr3_aa: CASSLQWGLASSYEQYF; cdr3_nt: TGTGCCAGCAGCTTGCAATGGGGACTAGCGTCTTCCTACGAGCAGTACTTC
v_call: TRBV20-1; j_call: TRBJ2-5; clone_size: -; d_call: TRBD1; cdr3_aa: CSANRDRVRETQYF; cdr3_nt: TGCAGTGCTAACAGGGACAGGGTGAGGGAGACCCAGTACTTC
v_call: TRBV30; j_call: TRBJ2-4; clone_size: -; d_call: -; cdr3_aa: CAWSNPSPGRAQNIQYF; cdr3_nt: TGTGCCTGGAGTAACCCATCCCCGGGCAGGGCCCAAAACATTCAGTACTTC
v_call: TRBV6-5; j_call: TRBJ2-7; clone_size: -; d_call: TRBD2; cdr3_aa: CASSYSRGLAGLYEQYF; cdr3_nt: TGTGCCAGCAGTTACTCTAGGGGACTAGCGGGACTCTACGAGCAGTACTTC
v_call: TRBV7-3; j_call: TRBJ2-3; clone_size: few; d_call: TRBD1; cdr3_aa: CASSLSPGQGADTQYF; cdr3_nt: TGTGCCAGCAGCTTATCCCCCGGACAGGGAGCCGATACGCAGTATTTT
v_call: TRBV20-1; j_call: TRBJ2-7; clone_size: few; d_call: -; cdr3_aa: CSATQTGPYEQYF; cdr3_nt: TGCAGTGCGACCCAGACAGGCCCCTACGAGCAGTACTTC
v_call: TRBV2; j_call: TRBJ2-3; clone_size: -; d_call: -; cdr3_aa: CASSALVDTQYF; cdr3_nt: TGTGCCAGCAGTGCATTGGTAGATACGCAGTATTTT
v_call: TRBV29-1; j_call: TRBJ2-1; clone_size: -; d_call: TRBD2; cdr3_aa: CSVWEPSGGFDYNEQFF; cdr3_nt: TGCAGCGTTTGGGAACCTAGCGGGGGGTTTGACTACAATGAGCAGTTCTTC